The rows below give T cell receptor beta chains drawn from one sample of a study of blood T cells in healthy people across ages. TCRdb reprocessed the 5' RACE reads via MiXCR and lists one record per CDR3 protein. The sample lists 1.5 million to 2 million distinct CDR3 sequences, around 48% occurring once. Sequenced input: blood. These receptor sequences come from a woman aged 40 to 50 in good health. Both conserved end residues are part of each CDR3. The D gene is left open where the match is weak. The listing skips clone size in some rows; elsewhere it reads once, few, many or a size class.

d_gene: -
j_gene: TRBJ2-3
v_gene: TRBV4-3
abundance: -
CDR3aa: CASSQGPRGSSTDTQYF
CDR3nt: TGCGCCAGCAGCCAGGGCCCTAGGGGTTCTAGCACAGATACGCAGTATTTT

d_gene: -
j_gene: TRBJ2-7
v_gene: TRBV10-2
abundance: few
CDR3aa: CASSELGSEQYF
CDR3nt: TGCGCCAGCAGTGAGCTGGGGTCCGAGCAGTACTTC

d_gene: -
j_gene: TRBJ2-3
v_gene: TRBV29-1
abundance: -
CDR3aa: CSSWPGATDTQYF
CDR3nt: TGCAGTTCTTGGCCGGGGGCGACAGATACGCAGTATTTT

d_gene: -
j_gene: TRBJ2-3
v_gene: TRBV20-1
abundance: few
CDR3aa: CSARDLWGGTDTQYF
CDR3nt: TGCAGTGCTAGAGATCTGTGGGGGGGCACAGATACGCAGTATTTT

d_gene: -
j_gene: TRBJ2-7
v_gene: TRBV27
abundance: few
CDR3aa: CASSLSAGFLSYEQYF
CDR3nt: TGTGCCAGCAGTTTATCGGCAGGGTTCCTCTCCTACGAGCAGTACTTC

d_gene: -
j_gene: TRBJ1-6
v_gene: TRBV28
abundance: -
CDR3aa: CASSLASARSSYNSPLHF
CDR3nt: TGTGCCAGCAGTTTAGCCTCTGCAAGGAGCTCCTATAATTCACCCCTCCACTTT

d_gene: -
j_gene: TRBJ1-1
v_gene: TRBV20-1
abundance: -
CDR3aa: CSARVISVTDTEAFF
CDR3nt: TGCAGTGCTAGAGTTATCTCGGTTACGGACACTGAAGCTTTCTTT

d_gene: TRBD2
j_gene: TRBJ2-5
v_gene: TRBV7-8
abundance: once
CDR3aa: CASSLWRRGGKETQYF
CDR3nt: TGTGCCAGCAGCTTATGGCGGCGGGGGGGCAAAGAGACCCAGTACTTC

d_gene: TRBD1
j_gene: TRBJ1-2
v_gene: TRBV9
abundance: -
CDR3aa: CASSAWTGDYGYTF
CDR3nt: TGTGCCAGCAGCGCATGGACAGGGGACTATGGCTACACCTTC

d_gene: -
j_gene: TRBJ2-1
v_gene: TRBV9
abundance: few
CDR3aa: CASGNRNEQFF
CDR3nt: TGTGCCAGCGGGAATCGCAATGAGCAGTTCTTC

d_gene: -
j_gene: TRBJ1-4
v_gene: TRBV9
abundance: -
CDR3aa: CASSVWGGLDEKLFF
CDR3nt: TGTGCCAGCAGCGTCTGGGGGGGTCTAGATGAAAAACTGTTTTTT

d_gene: -
j_gene: TRBJ1-4
v_gene: TRBV21-1
abundance: once
CDR3aa: CASSTGRLGEKLFF
CDR3nt: TGTGCCAGCAGCACGGGAAGGCTGGGGGAAAAACTGTTTTTT

d_gene: TRBD1
j_gene: TRBJ1-4
v_gene: TRBV6-1
abundance: -
CDR3aa: CASSGDREHRKLFF
CDR3nt: TGTGCCAGCAGTGGGGACAGGGAGCACAGGAAACTGTTTTTT

d_gene: TRBD1
j_gene: TRBJ2-6
v_gene: TRBV10-3
abundance: -
CDR3aa: CAIRDRVSGANVLTF
CDR3nt: TGTGCCATCAGGGACAGGGTCTCTGGGGCCAACGTCCTGACTTTC

d_gene: -
j_gene: TRBJ1-4
v_gene: TRBV4-2
abundance: -
CDR3aa: CASSQDVRTSLPRLFF
CDR3nt: TGTGCCAGCAGCCAAGATGTCCGGACATCTCTTCCAAGACTGTTTTTT

d_gene: TRBD1
j_gene: TRBJ1-1
v_gene: TRBV4-1
abundance: -
CDR3aa: CASSHLGGGLKFFTEAFF
CDR3nt: TGCGCCAGCAGCCACTTAGGAGGGGGCTTAAAATTTTTCACTGAAGCTTTCTTT

d_gene: -
j_gene: TRBJ1-6
v_gene: TRBV28
abundance: -
CDR3aa: CASSLEGRYNSPLHF
CDR3nt: TGTGCCAGCAGTTTAGAAGGCAGATATAATTCACCCCTCCACTTT

d_gene: -
j_gene: TRBJ2-3
v_gene: TRBV29-1
abundance: few
CDR3aa: CSASSLPGHPTDTQYF
CDR3nt: TGCAGCGCCTCGTCCCTTCCGGGACACCCCACAGATACGCAGTATTTT

d_gene: -
j_gene: TRBJ2-6
v_gene: TRBV4-2
abundance: -
CDR3aa: CASSHRMAGSSGANVLTF
CDR3nt: TGTGCCAGCAGCCATCGTATGGCGGGGAGTTCTGGGGCCAACGTCCTGACTTTC

d_gene: TRBD2
j_gene: TRBJ2-1
v_gene: TRBV6-2/TRBV6-3
abundance: few
CDR3aa: CASSYVAGGSYNEQFF
CDR3nt: TGTGCCAGCAGTTATGTAGCGGGGGGGTCCTACAATGAGCAGTTCTTC

d_gene: -
j_gene: TRBJ2-5
v_gene: TRBV28
abundance: few
CDR3aa: CASSSTSFGARKETQYF
CDR3nt: TGTGCCAGCAGTTCAACCTCCTTTGGGGCGCGGAAAGAGACCCAGTACTTC

d_gene: -
j_gene: TRBJ2-1
v_gene: TRBV5-1
abundance: -
CDR3aa: CASSLATTYNEQFF
CDR3nt: TGCGCCAGCAGCTTGGCCACTACCTACAATGAGCAGTTCTTC

d_gene: TRBD1
j_gene: TRBJ2-5
v_gene: TRBV29-1
abundance: -
CDR3aa: CSVEKGQGKETQYF
CDR3nt: TGCAGCGTTGAGAAGGGACAGGGAAAAGAGACCCAGTACTTC

d_gene: TRBD2
j_gene: TRBJ2-3
v_gene: TRBV7-2
abundance: -
CDR3aa: CASSHAFRGEVTDTQYF
CDR3nt: TGTGCCAGCAGCCACGCTTTCCGGGGGGAAGTCACAGATACGCAGTATTTT

d_gene: TRBD2
j_gene: TRBJ2-3
v_gene: TRBV7-3
abundance: few
CDR3aa: CASSPGISGALDTQYF
CDR3nt: TGTGCCAGCAGCCCCGGAATTAGCGGGGCTTTAGATACGCAGTATTTT

d_gene: -
j_gene: TRBJ1-2
v_gene: TRBV5-6
abundance: few
CDR3aa: CASSFGTGDFGYTF
CDR3nt: TGTGCCAGCAGCTTTGGGACCGGGGATTTTGGCTACACCTTC

d_gene: -
j_gene: TRBJ2-3
v_gene: TRBV7-3
abundance: -
CDR3aa: CASSSPGRANTQYF
CDR3nt: TGTGCCAGCAGCTCCCCGGGAAGGGCGAATACGCAGTATTTT

d_gene: TRBD2
j_gene: TRBJ2-5
v_gene: TRBV4-3
abundance: few
CDR3aa: CASSQDRRLAGFWETQYF
CDR3nt: TGCGCCAGCAGCCAAGATCGAAGACTAGCGGGGTTTTGGGAGACCCAGTACTTC

d_gene: TRBD1
j_gene: TRBJ1-5
v_gene: TRBV6-2/TRBV6-3
abundance: -
CDR3aa: CASRPDRNDGNQPQHF
CDR3nt: TGTGCCAGCAGACCGGACAGGAACGATGGCAATCAGCCCCAGCATTTT

d_gene: TRBD2
j_gene: TRBJ2-1
v_gene: TRBV7-2
abundance: -
CDR3aa: CASSLVRVGGGAHEQFF
CDR3nt: TGTGCCAGCAGCTTAGTCCGGGTTGGCGGGGGGGCCCATGAGCAGTTCTTC

d_gene: -
j_gene: TRBJ2-5
v_gene: TRBV5-1
abundance: few
CDR3aa: CASSLGDIEQETQYF
CDR3nt: TGCGCCAGCAGCTTGGGGGACATCGAACAAGAGACCCAGTACTTC

d_gene: TRBD2
j_gene: TRBJ2-1
v_gene: TRBV20-1
abundance: once
CDR3aa: CSATPTSGDEKSSYNEQFF
CDR3nt: TGCAGTGCTACACCGACTAGCGGGGATGAAAAGAGCTCCTACAATGAGCAGTTCTTC

d_gene: -
j_gene: TRBJ2-7
v_gene: TRBV12-3/TRBV12-4
abundance: -
CDR3aa: CASSLVGVRSAYEQYF
CDR3nt: TGTGCCAGCAGTTTAGTGGGGGTGAGGTCCGCCTACGAGCAGTACTTC

d_gene: TRBD1
j_gene: TRBJ1-6
v_gene: TRBV27
abundance: -
CDR3aa: CASSDRQGFNSLLHF
CDR3nt: TGTGCCAGCAGTGACCGACAGGGATTTAATTCACTCCTCCACTTT

d_gene: -
j_gene: TRBJ1-1
v_gene: TRBV5-1
abundance: -
CDR3aa: CASSPTRDALNTEAFF
CDR3nt: TGCGCCAGCAGCCCCACCCGGGACGCATTGAACACTGAAGCTTTCTTT

d_gene: -
j_gene: TRBJ2-5
v_gene: TRBV7-8
abundance: -
CDR3aa: CASSLAPSLDWQYF
CDR3nt: TGTGCCAGCAGCTTAGCTCCCTCTCTGGACTGGCAGTACTTC

d_gene: -
j_gene: TRBJ2-1
v_gene: TRBV3-1
abundance: -
CDR3aa: CASRSPRGNNEQFF
CDR3nt: TGTGCCAGCAGGTCCCCCAGGGGTAACAATGAGCAGTTCTTC

d_gene: TRBD1
j_gene: TRBJ2-1
v_gene: TRBV12-3/TRBV12-4
abundance: -
CDR3aa: CASTPRTGLGNEQFF
CDR3nt: TGTGCCAGCACCCCACGGACAGGGCTTGGCAATGAGCAGTTCTTC

d_gene: TRBD2
j_gene: TRBJ2-5
v_gene: TRBV28
abundance: -
CDR3aa: CASSLWPSGGLQETQYF
CDR3nt: TGTGCCAGCAGTTTATGGCCTAGCGGGGGCCTCCAAGAGACCCAGTACTTC

d_gene: -
j_gene: TRBJ1-4
v_gene: TRBV15
abundance: -
CDR3aa: CATSRPGMGGAEKLFF
CDR3nt: TGTGCCACCAGCAGACCCGGAATGGGGGGGGCCGAAAAACTGTTTTTT